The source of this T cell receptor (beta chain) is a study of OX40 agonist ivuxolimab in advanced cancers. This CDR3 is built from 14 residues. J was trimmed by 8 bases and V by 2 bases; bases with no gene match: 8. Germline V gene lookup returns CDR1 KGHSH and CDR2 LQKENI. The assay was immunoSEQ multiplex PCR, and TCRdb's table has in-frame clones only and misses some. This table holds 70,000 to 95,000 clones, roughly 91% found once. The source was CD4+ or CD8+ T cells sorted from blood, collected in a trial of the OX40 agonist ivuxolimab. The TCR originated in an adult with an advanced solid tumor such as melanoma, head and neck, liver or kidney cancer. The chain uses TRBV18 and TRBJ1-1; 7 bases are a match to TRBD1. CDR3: CASSPIGQAQEAFF. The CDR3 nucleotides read TGTGCCAGCTCACCAATTGGACAGGCCCAAGAAGCTTTCTTT.